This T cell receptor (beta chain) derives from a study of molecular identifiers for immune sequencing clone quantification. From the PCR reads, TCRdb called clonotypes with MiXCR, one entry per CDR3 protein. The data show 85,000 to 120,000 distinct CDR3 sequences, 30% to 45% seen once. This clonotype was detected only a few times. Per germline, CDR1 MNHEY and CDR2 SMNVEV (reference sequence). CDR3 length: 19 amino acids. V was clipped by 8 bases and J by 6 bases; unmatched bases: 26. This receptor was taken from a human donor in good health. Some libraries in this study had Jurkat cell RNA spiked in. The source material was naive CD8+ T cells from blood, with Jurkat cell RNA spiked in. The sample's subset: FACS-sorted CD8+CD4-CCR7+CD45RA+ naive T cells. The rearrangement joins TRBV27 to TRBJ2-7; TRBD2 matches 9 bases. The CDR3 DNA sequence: TGTGCCAGCGGACCGACAAGGCTAGCGGGAAGGATGAGAGGTCTCGAGCAGTACTTC. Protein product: CASGPTRLAGRMRGLEQYF.